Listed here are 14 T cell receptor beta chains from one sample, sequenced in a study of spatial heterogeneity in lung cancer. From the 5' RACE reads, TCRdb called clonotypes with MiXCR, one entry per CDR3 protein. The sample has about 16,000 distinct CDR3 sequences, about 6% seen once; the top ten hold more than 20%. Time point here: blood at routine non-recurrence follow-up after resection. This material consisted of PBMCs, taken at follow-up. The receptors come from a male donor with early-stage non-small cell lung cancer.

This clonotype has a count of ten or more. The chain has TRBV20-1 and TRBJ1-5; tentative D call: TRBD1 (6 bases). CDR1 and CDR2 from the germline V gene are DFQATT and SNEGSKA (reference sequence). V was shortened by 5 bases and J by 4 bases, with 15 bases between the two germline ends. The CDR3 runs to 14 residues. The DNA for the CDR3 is TGCAGTGCTCTCAAGGGCCAGGGGAATCAGCCCCAGCATTTT. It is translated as CSALKGQGNQPQHF.

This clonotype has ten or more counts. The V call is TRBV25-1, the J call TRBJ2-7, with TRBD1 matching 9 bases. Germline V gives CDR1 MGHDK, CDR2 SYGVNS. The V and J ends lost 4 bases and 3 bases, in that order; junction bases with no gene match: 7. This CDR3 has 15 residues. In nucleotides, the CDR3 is TGTGCCAGCAGTGCCCCGGGACAGGGCTTCTACGAGCAGTACTTC. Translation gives CASSAPGQGFYEQYF.

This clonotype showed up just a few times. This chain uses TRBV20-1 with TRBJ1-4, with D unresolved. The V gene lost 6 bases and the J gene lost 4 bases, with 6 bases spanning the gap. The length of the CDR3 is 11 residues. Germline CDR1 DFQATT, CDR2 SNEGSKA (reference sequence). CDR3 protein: CSATNNEKLFF. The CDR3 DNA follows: TGCAGTGCGACCAATAATGAAAAACTGTTTTTT.

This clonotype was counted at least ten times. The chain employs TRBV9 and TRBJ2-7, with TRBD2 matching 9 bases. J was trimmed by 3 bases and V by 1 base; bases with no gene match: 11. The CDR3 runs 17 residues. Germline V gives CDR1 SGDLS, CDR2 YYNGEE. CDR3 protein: CASSVSGGTSPIYEQYF. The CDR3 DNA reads TGTGCCAGCAGCGTAAGCGGTGGGACTAGCCCGATCTACGAGCAGTACTTC.

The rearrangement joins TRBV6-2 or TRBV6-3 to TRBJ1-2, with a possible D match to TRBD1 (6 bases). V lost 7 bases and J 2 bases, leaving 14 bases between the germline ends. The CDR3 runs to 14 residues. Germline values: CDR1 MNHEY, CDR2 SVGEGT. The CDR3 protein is CASIQTTGNYGYTF. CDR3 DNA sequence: TGTGCCAGCATCCAAACTACAGGGAACTATGGCTACACCTTC.

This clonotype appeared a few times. CDR3 nucleotide sequence: TGTGCCAGCAGTTACCCGCGTAACGAGCAGTACTTC. It yields the protein CASSYPRNEQYF. This chain links TRBV6-2 or TRBV6-3 with TRBJ2-7; D unresolved. There are 12 residues in the CDR3. Trimming took off 2 bases at V and 5 bases at J, with 7 bases between the two ends. The germline CDR1 and CDR2 sequences are MNHEY and SVGEGT.

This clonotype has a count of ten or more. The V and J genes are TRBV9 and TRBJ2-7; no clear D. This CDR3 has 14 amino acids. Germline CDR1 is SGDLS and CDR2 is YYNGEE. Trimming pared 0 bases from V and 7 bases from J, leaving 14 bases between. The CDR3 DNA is TGTGCCAGCAGCGTAGATTCAGGAATGGGGGAGCAGTACTTC. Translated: CASSVDSGMGEQYF.

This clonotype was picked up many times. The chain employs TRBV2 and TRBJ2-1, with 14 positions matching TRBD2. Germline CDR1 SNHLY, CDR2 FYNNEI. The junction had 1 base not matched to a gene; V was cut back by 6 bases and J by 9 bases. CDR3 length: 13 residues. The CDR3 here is CASSGTSGGEQFF. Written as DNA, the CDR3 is TGTGCCAGCAGCGGGACTAGCGGGGGTGAGCAGTTCTTC.

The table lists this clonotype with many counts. CDR3 sequence: CASSSGQNTGELFF. CDR3 nucleotide sequence: TGTGCCAGCAGCTCGGGACAAAACACCGGGGAGCTGTTTTTT. The rearrangement links TRBV7-3 to TRBJ2-2, with D maybe TRBD1 (6 bases). With 4 bases removed from V and 2 bases from J, the gap between germline ends came to 8 bases. CDR3 length: 14 amino acids. CDR1 is SGHTA, CDR2 FQGTGA, per germline.

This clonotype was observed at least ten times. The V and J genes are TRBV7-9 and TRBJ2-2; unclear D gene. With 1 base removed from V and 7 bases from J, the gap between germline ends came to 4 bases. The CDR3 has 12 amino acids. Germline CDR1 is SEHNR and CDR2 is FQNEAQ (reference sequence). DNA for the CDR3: TGTGCCAGCAGCTTAGATGTCGGGGAGCTGTTTTTT. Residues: CASSLDVGELFF. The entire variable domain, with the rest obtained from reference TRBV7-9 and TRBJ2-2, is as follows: DTGVSQNPRHKITKRGQNVTFRCDPISEHNRLYWYRQTLGQGPEFLTYFQNEAQLEKSRLLSDRFSAERPKGSFSTLEIQRTEQGDSAMYLCASSLDVGELFFGEGSRLTVL.

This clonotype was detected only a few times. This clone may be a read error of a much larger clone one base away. The CDR3 is CASSEGTSGGLPNEQFF. The CDR3 nucleotides read TGTGCCAGCAGTGAAGGGACTAGCGGGGGTCTACCGAATGAGCAGTTCTTC. This chain uses TRBV2 with TRBJ2-1, with 13 bases identical to TRBD2. Germline V gene data show CDR1 as SNHLY and CDR2 as FYNNEI. Trimming cost V 1 base and J 7 bases; bases outside gene matches: 7. The CDR3 covers 17 residues. Full variable domain (outside the CDR3, taken from reference TRBV2 and TRBJ2-1): EPEVTQTPSHQVTQMGQEVILRCVPISNHLYFYWYRQILGQKVEFLVSFYNNEISEKSEIFDDQFSVERPDGSNFTLKIRSTKLEDSAMYFCASSEGTSGGLPNEQFFGPGTRLTVL.

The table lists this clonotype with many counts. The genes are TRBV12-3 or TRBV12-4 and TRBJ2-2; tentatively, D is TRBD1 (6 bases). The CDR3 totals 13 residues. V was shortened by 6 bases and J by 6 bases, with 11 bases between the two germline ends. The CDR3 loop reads CASSKQGPGELFF. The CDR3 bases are TGTGCCAGCAGCAAACAGGGACCCGGGGAGCTGTTTTTT.

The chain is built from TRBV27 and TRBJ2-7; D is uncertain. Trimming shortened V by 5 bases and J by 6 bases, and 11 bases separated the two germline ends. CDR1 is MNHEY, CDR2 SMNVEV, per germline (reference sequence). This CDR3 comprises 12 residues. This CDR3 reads CASSIPPGEQYF. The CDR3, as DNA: TGTGCCAGCAGTATACCCCCCGGCGAGCAGTACTTC.

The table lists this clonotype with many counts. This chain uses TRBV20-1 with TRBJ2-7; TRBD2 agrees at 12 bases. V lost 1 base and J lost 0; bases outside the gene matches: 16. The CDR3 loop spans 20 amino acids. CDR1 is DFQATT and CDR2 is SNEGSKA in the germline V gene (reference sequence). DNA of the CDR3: TGCAGTGCTAGAGGTCGATCGGGACGGCGGACTAGCGGGGACTCCTACGAGCAGTACTTC. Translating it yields CSARGRSGRRTSGDSYEQYF.